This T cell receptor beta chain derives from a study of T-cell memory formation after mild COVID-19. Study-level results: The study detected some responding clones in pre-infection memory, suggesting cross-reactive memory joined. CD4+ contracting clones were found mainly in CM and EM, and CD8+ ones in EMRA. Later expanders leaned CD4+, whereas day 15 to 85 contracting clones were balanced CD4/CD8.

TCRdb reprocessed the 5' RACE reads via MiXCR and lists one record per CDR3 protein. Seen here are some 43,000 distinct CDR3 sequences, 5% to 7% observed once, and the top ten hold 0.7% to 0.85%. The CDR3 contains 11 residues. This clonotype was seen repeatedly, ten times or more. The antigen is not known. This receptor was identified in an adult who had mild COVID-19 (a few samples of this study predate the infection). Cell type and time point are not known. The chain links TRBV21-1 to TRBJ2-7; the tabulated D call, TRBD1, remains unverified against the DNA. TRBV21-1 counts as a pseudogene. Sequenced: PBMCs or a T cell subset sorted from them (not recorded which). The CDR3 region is CARGPSFEQYF. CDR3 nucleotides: TGTGCCAGGGGACCGTCTTTCGAGCAGTACTTC.